This passage covers 30 T cell receptor delta chains from one sample sequenced in a study of gamma-delta T cells after stem cell transplantation. TCRdb redid the clone calls on the RT-PCR reads with CATT. The profile shows 5,500 to 7,000 delta-chain clones, more than 20% of them singletons. The sample taken for sequencing was gamma-delta T cells. The receptor set was obtained from a human donor. It is not recorded whose cells these are; they may come from a transplant donor.

This clone was recorded only once. This likely came from a read error, as a far larger clone is one base away. The gene calls are TRDV2 and TRDJ1, with 11 bases that match TRDD3. From germline, CDR1 is GEAIGNYY and CDR2 EKD. The length of the CDR3 is 16 residues. CDR3 protein: CARDALGDTGPDKLIF. The DNA for the CDR3 is TGTGCCCGTGACGCTCTGGGGGATACTGGGCCCGATAAACTCATCTTT.

This clone was seen more than once but under ten times. Being one base from a much bigger clone, this may be a read error. This chain uses TRDV2 with TRDJ3, with 7 bases identical to TRDD3. The CDR3 loop spans 17 amino acids. V dropped 4 bases and J dropped 2; count of bases not matched to a gene: 7. The V gene's germline CDR1 is GEAIGNYY and CDR2 EKD. The CDR3 bases are TGTGCCTGTGAATCACTGGGGAATACCTGGGACACCCGACAGATGTTTTTC. Translation: CACESLGNTWDTRQMFF.

To note about this clone: A much bigger clone sits one base away, suggesting this may be a read error. The same CDR3 is also encoded by other DNA sequences in this sample. This rearrangement joins TRDV2 to TRDJ1; 10 positions match TRDD3. The CDR3 is 16 residues long. Looked up from germline, CDR1 is GEAIGNYY and CDR2 is EKD. This chain's CDR3 is CACDTVLGDKIGKLIF. The CDR3 DNA reads TGTGCATGTGACACCGTGCTGGGGGATAAGATCGGTAAACTCATCTTT.

This chain connects TRDV2 to TRDJ1; 10 nucleotides match TRDD3. The V segment lost 0 bases and the J segment 2 bases; nucleotides outside the gene matches: 14. The V gene's germline CDR1 is GEAIGNYY and CDR2 EKD. The CDR3 consists of 19 residues. The CDR3 DNA reads TGTGCCTGTGACACCGTTCCGACAGGAATACTGGGGGATACCGATAAACTCATCTTT. Translated: CACDTVPTGILGDTDKLIF.

A note on this clone: A far larger clone is a single base away, which makes a read error likely. The rearrangement joins TRDV2 to TRDJ1, with D possibly matching TRDD3 (6 bases). Germline CDR1 and CDR2: GEAIGNYY and EKD. The ends were cut back, 3 bases at V and 3 bases at J, with 19 bases in the middle. CDR3 length: 16 amino acids. CDR3 nucleotide sequence: TGTGCCTGTGACCAGATGGGGGGGACACATCCCGATAAACTCATCTTT. The encoded protein is CACDQMGGTHPDKLIF.

This CDR3 is CALGPRFVSSLLGSALTAQLFF. The CDR3 DNA reads as TGTGCTCTTGGGCCCCGATTCGTGTCCTCCTTACTGGGATCTGCTTTGACAGCACAACTCTTCTTT. The chain employs TRDV1 and TRDJ2; possibly TRDD3 for D (6 bases). This CDR3 has 22 residues. CDR1 is TSWWSYY and CDR2 is QGS in the germline V gene. The germline V and J ends were trimmed by 5 bases and 0 bases, with 31 bases remaining between them.

Regarding this clone: An end of the junction differs from the germline gene, which may be a read error. The chain is built from TRDV1 and TRDJ1; 9 bases align to TRDD3. The CDR3 totals 16 residues. Germline CDR1 is TSWWSYY and CDR2 is QGS. As DNA, the CDR3 is TGTGCTCTTGAGGAACTATCGTGGGGATACGCTGATAAACTCATCTTT. Translation gives CALEELSWGYADKLIF.

This clone was counted only a few times. The protein TCRdb lists belongs to a much larger clone and differs from this DNA's translation at residue 8, which points to a read error; the protein shown is made from the DNA. V usage is TRDV2 and J usage is TRDJ2; the D is unclear. Looked up from germline, CDR1 is GEAIGNYY and CDR2 is EKD. The CDR3 has 15 amino acids. Trimming took off 0 bases at V and 5 bases at J, with 12 bases between the two ends. The CDR3 DNA reads TGTGCCTGTGACACCGTCGGGGTACACACAGCACAACTCTTCTTT. It specifies CACDTVGVHTAQLFF.

In the case of this clone: A read error likely explains this, since a far larger clone differs by one base. DNA for the CDR3: TGTGCCTGTGACATCGTACTGGGGGATACAGACTCCTGGGGCACCCGACAGATGTTTTTC. As protein: CACDIVLGDTDSWGTRQMFF. The genes are TRDV2 and TRDJ3; 12 bases match TRDD3. The CDR3 spans 20 residues. Germline CDR1 and CDR2: GEAIGNYY and EKD.

A few counts support this clone. This chain joins TRDV2 and TRDJ1; 12 bases agree with TRDD3. This CDR3 spans 18 amino acids. V lost 3 bases to trimming and J lost 4 bases; unmatched junction nucleotides: 14. Looked up from germline, CDR1 is GEAIGNYY and CDR2 is EKD. The CDR3 DNA reads TGTGCCTGTGACCCCCTACTGGGGGATACTGGTCGGAGCGATAAACTCATCTTT. Protein product: CACDPLLGDTGRSDKLIF.

By share of the sample, this clone is medium-sized. This chain links TRDV2 with TRDJ1; D is ambiguous. Germline CDR1 is GEAIGNYY and CDR2 is EKD. The CDR3 extends over 15 amino acids. V was cut by 3 bases and J by 0 bases, with 13 bases left in between. Here the CDR3 reads CACDSLTSHTDKLIF. DNA for the CDR3: TGTGCCTGTGACTCCCTTACCTCTCACACCGATAAACTCATCTTT.

This clone was seen a few times. The CDR3 sequence is CAASVGSQRDGGLYTDKLIF. The CDR3 nucleotides are TGTGCAGCAAGCGTTGGTTCCCAACGGGATGGGGGATTGTACACCGATAAACTCATCTTT. The rearrangement links TRAV29/DV5 to TRDJ1; 8 nucleotides line up with TRDD3. CDR1 and CDR2 (germline): NSMFDY, ISSIKDK. The CDR3 is 20 residues long. V was pared by 0 bases and J by 0 bases, with 19 bases of the junction left unmatched.

By share, this clone counts as large. This sample also contains other DNA sequences that code for the same CDR3. The chain couples TRDV1 to TRDJ1; 7 nucleotides align to TRDD3. The CDR3 loop spans 17 amino acids. V lost 2 bases to trimming and J lost 3 bases; unmatched junction nucleotides: 12. CDR1 and CDR2 (germline): TSWWSYY, QGS. The CDR3 region has the DNA TGTGCTCTTGGGGAAGGGGTGGGGGACGCGAAGGCCGATAAACTCATCTTT. Residues: CALGEGVGDAKADKLIF.

In its sample, this clone ranks as medium-sized. The CDR3 sequence is CACDTASPTNWGLSSWDTRQMFF. CDR3 coding DNA: TGTGCCTGTGACACCGCGAGTCCTACAAACTGGGGGCTCTCCTCCTGGGACACCCGACAGATGTTTTTC. The chain carries TRDV2 and TRDJ3; 8 nucleotides line up with TRDD3. The V gene's germline CDR1 is GEAIGNYY and CDR2 EKD. The CDR3 covers 23 residues. V lost 0 bases, J lost 0 bases, and 18 bases stayed unmatched.

A note on this clone: A single base separates this from a much larger clone, so it may be a read error. The chain recombines TRDV2 with TRDJ3; 13 nucleotides align to TRDD3. The CDR3 has 21 amino acids. Germline-derived CDR1 and CDR2 are GEAIGNYY and EKD. CDR3 sequence reads: CACDSVLGDTPSSWDARQMFF. CDR3 bases: TGTGCCTGTGACTCTGTACTGGGGGATACGCCGAGCTCCTGGGACGCCCGACAGATGTTTTTC.

This clone ranks as medium-sized (0.01 to 0.1%). V is TRDV2 and J is TRDJ1; 9 nucleotides agree with TRDD3. The germline V gene encodes CDR1 GEAIGNYY and CDR2 EKD. The CDR3 is 18 amino acids. After removal of 0 bases from V and 0 bases from J, the junction contained 10 bases not matched to a gene. For the CDR3, the DNA is TGTGCCTGTGACACCCTTCAGGGGCCTGGGGGATACACCGATAAACTCATCTTT. The encoded protein is CACDTLQGPGGYTDKLIF.

Comment on this clone: Other DNA sequences of this sample code for an identical CDR3. This rearrangement joins TRDV2 to TRDJ1; D unresolved. This CDR3 is 15 amino acids long. The V gene lost 1 base and the J gene lost 0 bases, with 11 bases spanning the gap. The germline CDR1 and CDR2 sequences are GEAIGNYY and EKD. This CDR3 is CACDTLGGNTDKLIF. The DNA of the CDR3 is TGTGCCTGTGACACGTTGGGTGGCAACACCGATAAACTCATCTTT.

V usage is TRDV1 and J usage is TRDJ1; TRDD3 matches at 9 bases. Per the germline V gene, CDR1 is TSWWSYY and CDR2 is QGS. V gave up 7 bases and J gave up 0 bases; unmatched junction bases: 21. The CDR3 runs 20 residues. The CDR3 DNA reads TGTGCTCTTGCCCTCCTCCCAGGCTGGGGGATTGGGGGGTACACCGATAAACTCATCTTT. This codes for CALALLPGWGIGGYTDKLIF.

This clone was seen more than once but under ten times. This rearrangement joins TRDV2 to TRDJ1, with unresolved D. Trimming left V 0 bases short and J 10 bases short, with 17 bases between. The length of the CDR3 is 14 residues. Germline CDR1 GEAIGNYY, CDR2 EKD. CDR3 protein: CACDTISDGGGLIF. In nucleotides, the CDR3 is TGTGCCTGTGACACCATCAGCGACGGTGGTGGACTCATCTTT.

The V and J genes are TRDV1 and TRDJ1; a weak D match, TRDD3 (5 bases). CDR3 length: 18 residues. The V gene's germline CDR1 is TSWWSYY and CDR2 QGS. Trimming took off 0 bases at V and 4 bases at J, with 21 bases between the two ends. The CDR3 loop reads CALGELIPSTGGHDKLIF. CDR3 DNA: TGTGCTCTTGGGGAACTAATCCCCTCTACAGGGGGTCACGATAAACTCATCTTT.

This clone is deemed medium-sized. The rearrangement links TRDV2 to TRDJ1; 11 bases map to TRDD3. The germline V gene encodes CDR1 GEAIGNYY and CDR2 EKD. This CDR3 is 17 amino acids long. The V gene end was trimmed by 4 bases and the J gene end by 5 bases; junction bases not matched to a gene: 14. CDR3 DNA sequence: TGTGCCTGTGATCCCGTACTGGGGGATATCCAACCGGATAAACTCATCTTT. Protein product: CACDPVLGDIQPDKLIF.

The rearrangement uses TRDV2 and TRDJ1; D is possibly TRDD3 (5 bases). V lost 3 bases and J lost 2, with 21 bases in between. Per the germline V gene, CDR1 is GEAIGNYY and CDR2 is EKD. This CDR3 region has 17 residues. Here the CDR3 DNA reads TGTGCCTGTGACGCTCTGAGCGGGATTGAGGAGACCGATAAACTCATCTTT. Amino acid sequence: CACDALSGIEETDKLIF.

This clone was detected only a few times. The chain uses TRDV2 and TRDJ1; 7 bases agree with TRDD2. This CDR3 region has 17 residues. Germline lookup yields CDR1 GEAIGNYY and CDR2 EKD. With V trimmed by 1 base and J by 1 base, 11 bases remained unmatched. As DNA, the CDR3 is TGTGCCTGTGACACAATTCCTACGTGGCGCTCCACCGATAAACTCATCTTT. This sequence encodes CACDTIPTWRSTDKLIF.

By share, this clone ranks as medium-sized. This rearrangement joins TRDV2 to TRDJ1; 7 nucleotides align to TRDD3. Per germline, CDR1 GEAIGNYY and CDR2 EKD. J gave up 5 bases and V 3 bases, and 17 bases lay outside the gene matches. This CDR3 region has 17 residues. The CDR3 here is CACDPWGSPSVRDKLIF. CDR3 in DNA: TGTGCCTGTGACCCCTGGGGGTCCCCCTCCGTGCGTGATAAACTCATCTTT.

This chain uses TRDV2 with TRDJ1; the D gene is possibly TRDD3 (6 bases). Germline-derived CDR1 and CDR2 are GEAIGNYY and EKD. V was pared by 0 bases and J by 0 bases, with 13 bases between. There are 16 residues in the CDR3. CDR3 residues: CACDTVWGKYTDKLIF. The CDR3 DNA reads TGTGCCTGTGACACCGTCTGGGGCAAGTACACCGATAAACTCATCTTT.

The sample holds a few counts of this clone. The CDR3 sequence is CACDYWGVRGNTDKLIF. CDR3 DNA sequence: TGTGCCTGTGACTACTGGGGGGTCCGGGGAAACACCGATAAACTCATCTTT. The chain carries TRDV2 and TRDJ1, with 8 bases matching TRDD3. The CDR3 has 17 amino acids. Germline V lookup: CDR1 GEAIGNYY, CDR2 EKD. Trimming removed 3 bases from V and 0 bases from J; junction bases left unmatched: 11.

This clone was counted a few times. V and J are TRDV2 and TRDJ1; 12 bases fit TRDD3. CDR1 is GEAIGNYY, CDR2 EKD, per germline. CDR3 size: 14 residues. Germline trimming cut 6 bases from V and 3 bases from J; bases unmatched to any gene: 4. The CDR3 DNA reads as TGTGCCTGTCAGTACTGGGGGATACCCGATAAACTCATCTTT. Its protein product is CACQYWGIPDKLIF.

About this clone: This likely traces to a read error, being one base from a far larger clone. The chain uses TRDV2 and TRDJ1, with TRDD3 matching 12 bases. The V segment lost 2 bases and the J segment 1 base; nucleotides outside the gene matches: 19. This CDR3 has 21 residues. Germline values: CDR1 GEAIGNYY, CDR2 EKD. This CDR3 reads CACDILLGDTGMSGSTDKLIF. The CDR3 DNA follows: TGTGCCTGTGACATTTTACTGGGGGATACCGGTATGTCGGGGAGCACCGATAAACTCATCTTT.

This clone is judged medium-sized. J is TRDJ1 and V is TRDV2; 11 nucleotides match TRDD3. Per germline, CDR1 GEAIGNYY and CDR2 EKD. With 6 bases clipped from V and 2 bases from J, the junction kept 13 bases outside the gene matches. This CDR3 comprises 17 residues. This chain's CDR3 is CACNKLGDKGFTDKLIF. The CDR3, as DNA: TGTGCCTGTAATAAACTGGGGGATAAGGGATTTACCGATAAACTCATCTTT.

Note on this clone: This may be a read error, as it is one base from a much larger clone. The chain carries TRDV2 and TRDJ1, with D unresolved. Germline V gene lookup returns CDR1 GEAIGNYY and CDR2 EKD. Trimming pared 3 bases from V and 2 bases from J, leaving 12 bases between. The CDR3 is 14 amino acids. DNA of the CDR3: TGTGCCTGTGACGCCGTCATAGAAACCGATAAACTCATCTTT. Amino acid sequence: CACDAVIETDKLIF.